This T cell receptor beta chain was captured by sequencing in a study of vaccination and CD4 T cells after COVID-19. In the study overall: Either the Pfizer-BioNTech BNT162b2 or Moderna mRNA-1273 vaccine was given as two doses.

At the Johns Hopkins FTIC core, DNA taken from cultured CD4+ T cells was sequenced by way of the Oncomine TCR Beta short-read assay. The source of extracted genomic DNA was cultured CD4+ T cells. TCRdb reanalysed the PCR reads using MiXCR and keeps one entry per CDR3 protein. In the table there are about 17,000 distinct CDR3 sequences, just under 30% of which are singletons. This clonotype was seen a few times. Its antigen remains unknown. Indicated treatment: approximately 9-day PBMC culture with coronavirus spike peptide pools or control peptides (ViraFEST assay). Peptide-pool expansion of antigen-specific T cells preceded TCR sequencing in ViraFEST. The TCR originated in a human donor with COVID-19. Source material: cultured CD4+ T cells from blood.

In nucleotides, the CDR3 is TGTGCCAGCACGGAACCCGGGACAGAGAATTCACCCCTCCACTTT. The encoded protein is CASTEPGTENSPLHF. The gene calls are TRBV7-8 and TRBJ1-6; 7 positions match TRBD1. Per germline, CDR1 SGHVS and CDR2 FQNEAQ. The CDR3 runs to 15 residues. V was pared by 7 bases and J by 7 bases, with 10 bases of the junction left unmatched.